The rows below give T cell receptor beta chains drawn from one sample of a study of T cell responses to AZD1222 COVID-19 vaccine. The method was immunoSEQ multiplex PCR; TCRdb's version includes in-frame clones alone and lacks a portion of them. In the table there are 140,000 to 150,000 clones, about 93% of which are singletons. The sequences come from peripheral blood, collected on day 0 of AZD1222 vaccination. The source of these receptors is an adult in good health. CDR3s include the opening cysteine and the closing phenylalanine or tryptophan. The D gene is left open where the match is weak. For some rows the clone size is stated as once, few or many, or as a class when expanded; others skip it.

CDR3 protein	CDR3 DNA	D gene	V gene	clone size	J gene
CASSPDSGKETQYF	TGCGCCAGCAGCCCGGATAGCGGGAAAGAGACCCAGTACTTC	TRBD2	TRBV5-1	.	TRBJ2-5
CASSFDAGAHNEQFF	TGTGCCAGCAGCTTTGATGCTGGGGCACACAATGAGCAGTTCTTC	.	TRBV11-2	.	TRBJ2-1
CASSQSSTNSPLHF	TGTGCCAGCAGCCAATCCTCCACAAATTCACCCCTCCACTTT	.	TRBV4-2	.	TRBJ1-6
CASSRTGGTEAFF	TGCGCCAGCAGCAGGACAGGGGGGACTGAAGCTTTCTTT	TRBD1	TRBV5-1	once	TRBJ1-1
CASSRVEADTQYF	TGTGCCAGCAGCCGGGTTGAGGCAGATACGCAGTATTTT	.	TRBV3-1/TRBV3-2	.	TRBJ2-3
CASSLDPGLAANEQFF	TGTGCCAGCAGCTTAGACCCGGGACTAGCGGCAAATGAGCAGTTCTTC	TRBD2	TRBV11-2	.	TRBJ2-1
CASSLHGDSEKLFF	TGTGCCAGCAGTCTTCACGGGGACAGTGAAAAACTGTTTTTT	TRBD1	TRBV28	.	TRBJ1-4
CASSYRGGWGGYTF	TGTGCCAGCAGCTATCGAGGTGGATGGGGTGGCTACACCTTC	.	TRBV7-2	.	TRBJ1-2
CASSVAGTGYRNEQFF	TGTGCCAGCAGCGTAGCCGGGACAGGATATAGGAATGAGCAGTTCTTC	TRBD1	TRBV9	.	TRBJ2-1
CASTEGGNQPQHF	TGTGCCAGCACCGAAGGAGGCAATCAGCCCCAGCATTTT	.	TRBV6-5	.	TRBJ1-5
CASSPRDRGRDTEAFF	TGTGCCAGCAGCCCCCGGGACAGGGGTCGGGACACTGAAGCTTTCTTT	TRBD1	TRBV7-3	.	TRBJ1-1
CASSAGGDGYTF	TGTGCCAGCAGTGCAGGGGGCGATGGCTACACCTTC	TRBD1	TRBV2	.	TRBJ1-2
CASSLGAGYTQPQHF	TGTGCCAGCAGCTTAGGGGCAGGGTACACTCAGCCCCAGCATTTT	.	TRBV7-6	.	TRBJ1-5
CASKVDGTSRDTQYF	TGTGCCAGCAAGGTAGACGGAACTTCACGGGATACGCAGTATTTT	.	TRBV7-3	.	TRBJ2-3
CASSRGQGEKLFF	TGCGCCAGCAGCCGTGGACAGGGTGAAAAACTGTTTTTT	TRBD1	TRBV5-1	.	TRBJ1-4
CASRGPGQLDWEAFF	TGTGCCAGCAGGGGACCGGGACAGCTGGACTGGGAAGCTTTCTTT	TRBD1	TRBV27	.	TRBJ1-1
CASSRLMNSPLHF	TGTGCCAGCAGCCGACTGATGAATTCACCCCTCCACTTT	.	TRBV13	.	TRBJ1-6
CATSRDGGGGEKLFF	TGTGCCACCAGCAGAGATGGAGGGGGAGGGGAAAAACTGTTTTTT	.	TRBV15	.	TRBJ1-4
CASSLTGATGNTIYF	TGCGCCAGCAGCTTGACGGGGGCTACTGGAAACACCATATATTTT	.	TRBV5-1	once	TRBJ1-3
CASSEAITGVLQETQYF	TGTGCCAGCAGTGAAGCGATCACAGGGGTGCTGCAAGAGACCCAGTACTTC	TRBD1	TRBV6-1	.	TRBJ2-5
CASSATLHTRSYEQYF	TGTGCCAGCAGCGCGACCTTACACACCCGCTCCTACGAGCAGTACTTC	.	TRBV7-8	.	TRBJ2-7
CASSPRLVTGELFF	TGTGCCAGCAGTCCTCGACTAGTAACCGGGGAGCTGTTTTTT	.	TRBV6-5	.	TRBJ2-2
CASSPGTGVPYGYTF	TGTGCCAGCAGCCCCGGGACAGGGGTCCCCTATGGCTACACCTTC	TRBD1	TRBV7-2	.	TRBJ1-2
CASSFGLQAFF	TGTGCCAGCAGTTTTGGGCTCCAGGCTTTCTTT	.	TRBV28	once	TRBJ1-1
CASTLGPLSYEQYF	TGTGCCAGCACCCTTGGACCACTATCCTACGAGCAGTACTTC	.	TRBV7-8	.	TRBJ2-7
CASSQESGGHYEQYF	TGTGCCAGCAGCCAAGAATCGGGAGGGCACTACGAGCAGTACTTC	TRBD2	TRBV4-2	once	TRBJ2-7
CASSQEWGAETQYF	TGTGCCAGCAGCCAAGAGTGGGGGGCAGAGACCCAGTACTTC	.	TRBV4-2	.	TRBJ2-5
CASSVDGGLGGNTIYF	TGTGCCAGCAGCGTAGATGGGGGGCTAGGCGGAAACACCATATATTTT	.	TRBV9	.	TRBJ1-3
CASSSFGLNQPQHF	TGTGCCAGTAGTTCGTTTGGCCTCAATCAGCCCCAGCATTTT	.	TRBV19	.	TRBJ1-5
CASSTKTGPQPQHF	TGTGCCAGTAGTACCAAGACAGGGCCCCAGCCCCAGCATTTT	TRBD1	TRBV19	.	TRBJ1-5
CASSPGGWAGLDNEQFF	TGTGCCAGCAGCCCAGGAGGGTGGGCAGGGCTCGACAATGAGCAGTTCTTC	.	TRBV9	.	TRBJ2-1
CASSEQGVRYEQYF	TGTGCCAGCAGCGAACAGGGGGTCCGATACGAGCAGTACTTC	TRBD1	TRBV2	.	TRBJ2-7
CASSRDRVNIQYF	TGTGCCAGCAGCCGCGACAGGGTCAACATTCAGTACTTC	TRBD1	TRBV6-5	.	TRBJ2-4
CASSPPLYRVRGTEAFF	TGTGCCAGCAGTCCGCCCCTCTACAGGGTCCGGGGCACTGAAGCTTTCTTT	.	TRBV28	.	TRBJ1-1
CASSPGRRGMSYNEQFF	TGTGCCAGCTCACCAGGGCGAAGGGGCATGTCCTACAATGAGCAGTTCTTC	.	TRBV18	.	TRBJ2-1
CASSRLREEKLFF	TGCGCCAGCAGCCGCTTAAGGGAAGAAAAACTGTTTTTT	.	TRBV5-1	.	TRBJ1-4
CATAGANQPQHF	TGTGCCACCGCGGGAGCAAATCAGCCCCAGCATTTT	.	TRBV5-6	.	TRBJ1-5
CATRFTQRDQPQHF	TGTGCCACCAGGTTTACCCAGAGGGATCAGCCCCAGCATTTT	.	TRBV15	.	TRBJ1-5
CASSQRAGDTGELFF	TGTGCCAGCAGCCAACGGGCAGGGGACACCGGGGAGCTGTTTTTT	.	TRBV7-9	.	TRBJ2-2
CASSLGGGGPGETQYF	TGTGCCAGCAGTTTAGGCGGGGGAGGTCCCGGGGAGACCCAGTACTTC	TRBD2	TRBV27	.	TRBJ2-5
CASSQGPGLNTYEQYF	TGTGCCAGCAGCCAAGGCCCGGGACTAAACACTTACGAGCAGTACTTC	TRBD2	TRBV3-1/TRBV3-2	.	TRBJ2-7
CASSPAGSSYNSPLHF	TGTGCCAGCAGTCCGGCAGGGAGCTCCTATAATTCACCCCTCCACTTT	.	TRBV28	.	TRBJ1-6
CSTELAGGPDTQYF	TGCAGCACCGAGCTGGCGGGAGGCCCCGATACGCAGTATTTT	TRBD2	TRBV29-1	.	TRBJ2-3
CASSQDPKDSFNNSPLHF	TGTGCCAGCAGCCAAGACCCTAAAGACAGTTTTAATAATTCACCCCTCCACTTT	.	TRBV4-2	once	TRBJ1-6
CASSSGSRSFTDTQYF	TGTGCCAGCAGTTCGGGTTCGCGGTCGTTCACAGATACGCAGTATTTT	.	TRBV6-5	.	TRBJ2-3
CASSPAGQNTGELFF	TGTGCCAGTTCACCTGCAGGACAGAACACCGGGGAGCTGTTTTTT	.	TRBV28	.	TRBJ2-2
CASSLVLGQGGNTIYF	TGTGCCAGCAGCTTAGTCCTGGGGCAGGGAGGAAACACCATATATTTT	.	TRBV7-2	.	TRBJ1-3
CASSLGWAGEGHNEQFF	TGCGCCAGCAGTCTGGGGTGGGCGGGAGAAGGCCACAATGAGCAGTTCTTC	TRBD2	TRBV5-1	once	TRBJ2-1
CASRSDRGGEKLFF	TGTGCCAGTAGATCGGACAGGGGTGGCGAAAAACTGTTTTTT	TRBD1	TRBV19	.	TRBJ1-4
CASSLAPQGQNTIYF	TGTGCCAGCAGCTTAGCCCCCCAGGGCCAAAACACCATATATTTT	.	TRBV7-2	.	TRBJ1-3
CASSLSGGDSPLHF	TGCGCCAGCAGCTTGTCAGGGGGCGACTCACCCCTCCACTTT	TRBD1	TRBV5-1	once	TRBJ1-6
CASSPTGSIGNTIYF	TGTGCCAGCAGCCCGACAGGGTCTATCGGAAACACCATATATTTT	TRBD1	TRBV3-1/TRBV3-2	.	TRBJ1-3
CASIPGMNTEAFF	TGTGCCAGCATCCCCGGGATGAACACTGAAGCTTTCTTT	.	TRBV28	.	TRBJ1-1
CASSLRVGTANEKLFF	TGTGCCAGCAGCTTGAGGGTAGGAACGGCTAATGAAAAACTGTTTTTT	.	TRBV5-8	.	TRBJ1-4
CASSSGLAGGEQFF	TGTGCCAGCAGTTCGGGACTAGCGGGGGGTGAGCAGTTCTTC	TRBD2	TRBV27	.	TRBJ2-1
CASSGGPSSGTGYNEQFF	TGTGCCAGCAGTGGGGGGCCATCTTCTGGGACGGGCTACAATGAGCAGTTCTTC	.	TRBV6-1	.	TRBJ2-1
CASSLSGWGGEAFF	TGTGCCAGCAGTCTGTCAGGGTGGGGCGGCGAAGCTTTCTTT	.	TRBV6-2/TRBV6-3	.	TRBJ1-1
CASWVVGGEQFF	TGTGCCAGCTGGGTGGTTGGTGGTGAGCAGTTCTTC	.	TRBV12-3/TRBV12-4	.	TRBJ2-1
CASSPAGTGYTF	TGTGCCAGCAGCCCCGCGGGGACCGGCTACACCTTC	.	TRBV7-8	few	TRBJ1-2
CASSFETTNYGYTF	TGTGCCAGCAGCTTTGAGACAACTAACTATGGCTACACCTTC	.	TRBV7-2	once	TRBJ1-2